One T cell receptor (beta chain) is described in this entry. This sample was included in a study of OX40 agonist ivuxolimab in advanced cancers. Some clones are missing from TCRdb's copy, which holds only in-frame ones; the method was immunoSEQ multiplex PCR. Found here are some 34,000 clones, under 85% of them singletons; the top ten hold roughly 13%. The J segment lost 4 bases and the V segment lost 5 bases, leaving 6 bases of the junction unmatched. The germline V gene has CDR1 SGHVS and CDR2 FQNEAQ. The CDR3 spans 14 residues. Sequenced here: CD4+ or CD8+ T cells sorted from blood, sampled in a trial of the OX40 agonist ivuxolimab. V gene TRBV7-8 combines with J gene TRBJ2-7; TRBD2 matches at 9 bases. The source of this sequence is an adult with an advanced solid tumor such as melanoma, head and neck, liver or kidney cancer. The DNA for the CDR3 is TGTGCCAGCAGCCGCGGGACTAGCACATACGAGCAGTACTTC. This sequence encodes CASSRGTSTYEQYF.